This passage covers 6 T cell receptor beta chains from one sample sequenced in a study of blood T cell repertoires in COVID-19. Some clones are missing from TCRdb's copy, which holds only in-frame ones; the method was immunoSEQ multiplex PCR. The data show roughly 43,000 clones, 86% seen once. The source material was peripheral blood. These receptors were taken from a man between 60 and 75 years old with active COVID-19.

This clone was picked up one time. The genes are TRBV6-2 or TRBV6-3 and TRBJ2-4; D call uncertain. Trimming stripped 5 bases from V and 0 bases from J, with 5 bases between. The CDR3 contains 13 residues. The germline V gene encodes CDR1 MNHEY and CDR2 SVGEGT. The chain's CDR3 is CASSEVAKNIQYF. The DNA of the CDR3 is TGTGCCAGCAGTGAGGTAGCCAAAAACATTCAGTACTTC.

The V and J genes are TRBV10-2 and TRBJ1-1; TRBD1 might be the D (5 bases). The V end lost 2 bases, the J end lost 6 bases, and 16 bases lay between the germline ends. The CDR3 consists of 15 residues. The germline V gene encodes CDR1 WSHSY and CDR2 SAAADI. The DNA of the CDR3 is TGCGCCAGCAGTGAGGAGGTCAGGGAATTGTCTGAAGCTTTCTTT. It yields the protein CASSEEVRELSEAFF.

The chain combines TRBV10-3 with TRBJ2-3; a possible D gene is TRBD1 (5 bases). Germline CDR1 is ENHRY and CDR2 is SYGVKD. V lost 6 bases and J 2 bases, leaving 15 bases between the germline ends. The CDR3 runs to 15 residues. The CDR3 loop is CAIRDTSEATDTQYF. DNA of the CDR3: TGTGCCATCAGGGACACCTCCGAGGCCACAGATACGCAGTATTTT.

This clone is a singleton in its sample. As DNA, the CDR3 is TGTGCCATCAGTGACCTGGGACAGGGGAGGACTGAAGCTTTCTTT. This gives the protein CAISDLGQGRTEAFF. The chain couples TRBV10-3 to TRBJ1-1; 10 bases map to TRBD1. Losses at the gene ends were 3 bases for V and 5 bases for J; bases not matched to a gene: 6. This CDR3 is 15 amino acids long. CDR1 and CDR2 (germline): ENHRY, SYGVKD.

The chain employs TRBV2 and TRBJ1-5; a possible D gene is TRBD1 (5 bases). V shed 6 bases and J shed 1 base, with 16 bases lying between them. The CDR3 runs 16 residues. Germline V gene lookup returns CDR1 SNHLY and CDR2 FYNNEI. CDR3 DNA sequence: TGTGCCAGCAGCCTTTGGGGGAGGGTAAGCAATCAGCCCCAGCATTTT. This gives the protein CASSLWGRVSNQPQHF.

This clone has a single count. The V call is TRBV5-8, the J call TRBJ1-2, with D perhaps TRBD1 (5 bases). Germline-derived CDR1 and CDR2 are SGHTS and YDEGEE. Trimming cost V 2 bases and J 0 bases, with 14 bases left between them. The CDR3 consists of 16 residues. CDR3 sequence: CASSFRGATANYGYTF. The CDR3 DNA is TGTGCCAGCAGCTTTAGAGGAGCGACAGCTAACTATGGCTACACCTTC.